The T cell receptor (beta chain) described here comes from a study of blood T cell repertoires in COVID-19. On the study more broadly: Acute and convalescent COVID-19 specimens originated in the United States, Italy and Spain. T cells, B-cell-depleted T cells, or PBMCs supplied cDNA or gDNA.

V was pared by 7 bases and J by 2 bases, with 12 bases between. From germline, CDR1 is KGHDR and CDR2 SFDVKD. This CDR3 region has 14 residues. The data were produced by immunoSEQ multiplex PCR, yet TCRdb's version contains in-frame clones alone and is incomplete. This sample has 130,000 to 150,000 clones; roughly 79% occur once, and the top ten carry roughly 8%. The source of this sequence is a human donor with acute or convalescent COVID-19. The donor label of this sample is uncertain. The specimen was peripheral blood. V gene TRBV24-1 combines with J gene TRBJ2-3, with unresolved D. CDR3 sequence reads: CATSPTYDTDTQYF. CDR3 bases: TGTGCCACCAGCCCCACCTATGACACAGATACGCAGTATTTT.